This T cell receptor beta chain is from a study of beta chain features in type 1 diabetes. Study-wide findings and caveats: There was a moderate but significant shortening of TCRB CDR3s in all four CD4+ subsets of Type 1 diabetes patients.

Expressed TCRB transcripts were sequenced after all isolated RNA was converted to cDNA. Some clones are missing from TCRdb's copy, which holds only in-frame ones; the method was immunoSEQ multiplex PCR. The data contain 250,000 to 300,000 clones, around 22% of them singletons. The V segment lost 5 bases and the J segment 5 bases; nucleotides outside the gene matches: 7. The length of the CDR3 is 14 residues. Germline assignment: CDR1 PRHDT and CDR2 FYEKMQ (reference sequence). Comment on this clone: The antigen remains undetermined.

The specimen was naive CD4+ T cells from blood. This receptor was obtained from a woman in her twenties or thirties with type 1 diabetes. The chain links TRBV13 to TRBJ1-1, with TRBD1 identical over 8 bases. CDR3 in amino acids: CASSPRTGWTEAFF. The CDR3 region has the DNA TGTGCCAGCAGCCCAAGGACAGGGTGGACTGAAGCTTTCTTT.